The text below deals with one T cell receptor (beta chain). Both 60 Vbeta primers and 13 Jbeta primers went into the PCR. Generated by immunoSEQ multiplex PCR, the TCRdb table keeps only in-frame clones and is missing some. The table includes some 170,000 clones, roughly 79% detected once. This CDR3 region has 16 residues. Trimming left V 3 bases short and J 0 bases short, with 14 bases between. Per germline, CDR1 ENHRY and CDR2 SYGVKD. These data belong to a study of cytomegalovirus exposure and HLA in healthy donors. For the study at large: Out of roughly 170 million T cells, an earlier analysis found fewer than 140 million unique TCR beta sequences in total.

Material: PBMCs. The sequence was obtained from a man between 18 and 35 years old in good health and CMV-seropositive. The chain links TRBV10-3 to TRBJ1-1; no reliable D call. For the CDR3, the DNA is TGTGCCATCAGTGAATACGACGGACTCATGAACACTGAAGCTTTCTTT. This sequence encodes CAISEYDGLMNTEAFF.